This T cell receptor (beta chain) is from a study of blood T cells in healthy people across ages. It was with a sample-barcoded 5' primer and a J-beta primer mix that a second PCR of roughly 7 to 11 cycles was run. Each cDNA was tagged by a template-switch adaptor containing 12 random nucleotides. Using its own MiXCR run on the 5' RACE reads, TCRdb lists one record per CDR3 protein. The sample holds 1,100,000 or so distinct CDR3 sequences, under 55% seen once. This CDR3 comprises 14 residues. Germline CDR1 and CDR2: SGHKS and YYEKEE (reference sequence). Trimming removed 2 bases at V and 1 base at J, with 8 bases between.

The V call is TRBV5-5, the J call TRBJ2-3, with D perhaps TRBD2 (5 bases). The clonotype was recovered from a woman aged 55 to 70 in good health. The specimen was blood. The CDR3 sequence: CASSFDSGTDTQYF. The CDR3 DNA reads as TGTGCCAGCAGCTTCGATAGCGGCACAGATACGCAGTATTTT.